This T cell receptor beta chain was retrieved from a study of T-cell reconstitution after alpha-beta-depleted transplantation in children. A library of TCRbeta sequences, prepared with unique molecular identifiers, was generated. MiXCR, applied by TCRdb to the PCR reads, yields one record per CDR3 protein. The sample holds hundreds of thousands of distinct CDR3 sequences, approximately 13% seen once. The junction had 6 bases not matched to a gene; V was cut back by 2 bases and J by 3 bases. The CDR3 covers 15 residues. CDR1 is LGHNA and CDR2 is YNFKEQ in the germline V gene. Material: PBMCs, mostly from graft donor cells, obtained 360 days after TCRalphabeta/CD19-depleted stem cell transplant. This sequence originates from a male patient younger than 18 who had a stem cell transplant for acute myeloid leukemia, so the T cells may come from the graft donor. The chain carries TRBV4-2 and TRBJ2-7, with TRBD1 matching over 8 bases. CDR3 nucleotide sequence: TGTGCCAGCAGCCAATCGGGACAGGCAAACTACGAGCAGTACTTC. This codes for CASSQSGQANYEQYF.